One sample yielded the 14 T cell receptor beta chains listed below, sequenced in a study of cytomegalovirus exposure and HLA in healthy donors. Primers included in the PCR were 60 Vbeta and 13 Jbeta primers. Profiling relied on immunoSEQ multiplex PCR, and the TCRdb table lists in-frame clones only, not all of them. The sample table sets out around 45,000 clones. Sequencing was performed on PBMCs. The source is a male donor in good health and CMV-seronegative.

The chain has TRBV4-3 and TRBJ2-3; 8 bases are a match to TRBD2. The CDR3 totals 16 residues. Per the germline V gene, CDR1 is LGHNA and CDR2 is YSLEER. After removal of 1 base from V and 4 bases from J, the junction contained 7 bases not matched to a gene. The CDR3 spells CASSQVLAGGADTQYF. The CDR3 nucleotides are TGCGCCAGCAGCCAAGTCCTCGCGGGGGGAGCAGATACGCAGTATTTT.

The genes are TRBV9 and TRBJ2-1, with D possibly matching TRBD2 (6 bases). Germline V gives CDR1 SGDLS, CDR2 YYNGEE. V was shortened by 3 bases and J by 6 bases, with 19 bases between the two germline ends. The CDR3 loop spans 16 amino acids. The CDR3 bases are TGTGCCAGCAGCGACCCGGGACCTACGGGGGTCAATGAGCAGTTCTTC. Translated, it gives CASSDPGPTGVNEQFF. Based on the CDR3 plus reference TRBV9 and TRBJ2-1, the full variable domain is DSGVTQTPKHLITATGQRVTLRCSPRSGDLSVYWYQQSLDQGLQFLIQYYNGEERAKGNILERFSAQQFPDLHSELNLSSLELGDSALYFCASSDPGPTGVNEQFFGPGTRLTVL.

The genes are TRBV14 and TRBJ2-5; 11 nucleotides line up with TRBD2. This CDR3 spans 15 amino acids. Losses at the gene ends were 4 bases for V and 2 bases for J; bases not matched to a gene: 3. CDR1 is SGHDN, CDR2 FVKESK, per germline. The chain's CDR3 is CASSPTSGAQETQYF. The CDR3 nucleotides are TGTGCCAGCAGCCCGACTAGCGGGGCTCAAGAGACCCAGTACTTC.

V is TRBV6-5 and J is TRBJ1-4; 7 bases map to TRBD1. The CDR3 consists of 13 residues. Germline V CDR1 and CDR2: MNHEY, SVGAGI. V shed 6 bases and J 7 bases; nucleotides not matched to a gene: 5. CDR3 residues: CASRDRESEKLFF. The CDR3 region has the DNA TGTGCCAGCAGAGACAGGGAAAGTGAAAAACTGTTTTTT.

The J gene is TRBJ1-6, the V gene TRBV19, with 8 bases fitting TRBD1. J lost 10 bases, V lost 4 bases, and 9 bases had no gene match. The CDR3 totals 15 residues. Germline-derived CDR1 and CDR2 are LNHDA and SQIVND (reference sequence). CDR3 in amino acids: CASSSRGREGSPLHF. Here the CDR3 DNA reads TGTGCCAGTAGTAGCAGGGGGCGTGAGGGATCACCCCTCCACTTT.

The chain employs TRBV5-1 and TRBJ2-1, with D possibly TRBD2 on 6 matching bases. V gave up 6 bases and J gave up 8 bases, with 15 bases separating them. The germline CDR1 and CDR2 sequences are SGHRS and YFSETQ. The CDR3 runs to 13 residues. The CDR3 nucleotides are TGCGCCAGCAACGACCCTCGGAGGGATGAGCAGTTCTTC. Protein sequence: CASNDPRRDEQFF.

The rearrangement links TRBV18 to TRBJ1-1; D gene uncertain. The CDR3 is made up of 13 amino acids. Trimming removed 0 bases from V and 5 bases from J, with 7 bases in between. In germline, CDR1 is KGHSH, CDR2 LQKENI. In DNA form, the CDR3 reads TGTGCCAGCTCACCACCGCAGTTGACTGAAGCTTTCTTT. Residues: CASSPPQLTEAFF.

The rearrangement joins TRBV20-1 to TRBJ2-5; no clear D gene. This CDR3 region has 11 residues. Germline lookup yields CDR1 DFQATT and CDR2 SNEGSKA (reference sequence). V was shortened by 3 bases and J by 9 bases, with 11 bases between the two germline ends. The CDR3 loop reads CSARTGGAQYF. The CDR3 DNA reads TGCAGTGCTAGGACCGGTGGAGCCCAGTACTTC.

The J gene is TRBJ2-3, the V gene TRBV7-2, with D possibly matching TRBD2 (6 bases). The CDR3 contains 13 residues. Per germline, CDR1 SGHTA and CDR2 FQGNSA. Trimming pared 4 bases from V and 5 bases from J, leaving 10 bases between. CDR3 region: CASSSPGVDTQYF. The CDR3 region has the DNA TGTGCCAGCAGCTCCCCGGGGGTAGATACGCAGTATTTT. The whole variable domain, remainder taken from reference TRBV7-2 and TRBJ2-3, is GAGVSQSPSNKVTEKGKDVELRCDPISGHTALYWYRQSLGQGLEFLIYFQGNSAPDKSGLPSDRFSAERTGGSVSTLTIQRTQQEDSAVYLCASSSPGVDTQYFGPGTRLTVL.

The chain uses TRBV5-4 and TRBJ2-7; possibly TRBD1 for D (6 bases). V gave up 2 bases and J gave up 7 bases, with 16 bases separating them. The CDR3 covers 14 residues. CDR1 is SGHNT, CDR2 YYREEE, per germline (reference sequence). The DNA of the CDR3 is TGTGCCAGCAGCTTTGGGCAGGGGATTCAGGAGCAGTACTTC. Protein product: CASSFGQGIQEQYF.

The chain employs TRBV5-6 and TRBJ2-7; D is perhaps TRBD1 (8 bases). V lost 2 bases and J lost 6, with 15 bases in between. This CDR3 spans 14 amino acids. The germline V gene has CDR1 SGHDT and CDR2 YYEEEE. This CDR3 is CASSFGQGLREQYF. The CDR3 coding sequence is TGTGCCAGCAGCTTCGGACAGGGACTACGCGAGCAGTACTTC.

J is TRBJ1-2 and V is TRBV4-1, with 8 bases lining up with TRBD1. The CDR3 is 15 residues long. CDR1 MGHRA and CDR2 YSYEKL come from the germline V gene. With V trimmed by 3 bases and J by 3 bases, 6 bases remained unmatched. In DNA form, the CDR3 reads TGCGCCAGCAGCCAGGACGACAGGGGCCACTATGGCTACACCTTC. The encoded protein is CASSQDDRGHYGYTF.

CDR3 region: CASSQNQGGTGNTIYF. CDR3 nucleotide sequence: TGTGCCAGCAGCCAAAACCAGGGGGGAACTGGAAACACCATATATTTT. The V call is TRBV4-2, the J call TRBJ1-3; TRBD1 aligns across 7 bases. Germline loops: CDR1 LGHNA, CDR2 YNFKEQ. The CDR3 covers 16 residues. The V gene end was trimmed by 2 bases and the J gene end by 2 bases; junction bases not matched to a gene: 6.

The chain employs TRBV6-5 and TRBJ1-1; TRBD1 matches at 7 bases. Trimming at V came to 6 bases and at J to 4 bases, leaving 5 bases not matched to a gene. The CDR3 runs 13 residues. From germline, CDR1 is MNHEY and CDR2 SVGAGI. The CDR3 sequence is CASSRQGGTEAFF. For the CDR3, the DNA is TGTGCCAGCAGCCGACAGGGAGGCACTGAAGCTTTCTTT.